What follows is one T cell receptor beta chain and its context. This sample stems from a study of blood T cell repertoires in COVID-19. Study information: PBMCs, B-cell-depleted T cells, or T cells were the source of the cDNA or gDNA that made up the material.

Participants, 18 to 89 years old, spanned around 26 US areas. Cohorts were assigned according to the clinical history that participants reported. In the original analysis: Estimation of nucleated cell counts was performed using reference gene primer amplification. The table came from immunoSEQ multiplex PCR; TCRdb's copy has only in-frame clones and leaves some out. That table furnishes V, J and clone size, whereas the DNA furnished D and trimming. The profile shows approximately 200,000 clones, 85% of them singletons. V lost 2 bases to trimming and J lost 6 bases, with 6 bases between them. The CDR3 is 12 amino acids.

The chain employs TRBV12-3 or TRBV12-4 and TRBJ2-3; D not resolved. The receptor was isolated from a man aged 40-50 years who had recovered from COVID-19. Sequencing was carried out using PBMCs or T cells enriched from blood (not recorded which). The CDR3 DNA is TGTGCCAGCAGTTTAAAAGAGGATACGCAGTATTTT. Protein product: CASSLKEDTQYF.